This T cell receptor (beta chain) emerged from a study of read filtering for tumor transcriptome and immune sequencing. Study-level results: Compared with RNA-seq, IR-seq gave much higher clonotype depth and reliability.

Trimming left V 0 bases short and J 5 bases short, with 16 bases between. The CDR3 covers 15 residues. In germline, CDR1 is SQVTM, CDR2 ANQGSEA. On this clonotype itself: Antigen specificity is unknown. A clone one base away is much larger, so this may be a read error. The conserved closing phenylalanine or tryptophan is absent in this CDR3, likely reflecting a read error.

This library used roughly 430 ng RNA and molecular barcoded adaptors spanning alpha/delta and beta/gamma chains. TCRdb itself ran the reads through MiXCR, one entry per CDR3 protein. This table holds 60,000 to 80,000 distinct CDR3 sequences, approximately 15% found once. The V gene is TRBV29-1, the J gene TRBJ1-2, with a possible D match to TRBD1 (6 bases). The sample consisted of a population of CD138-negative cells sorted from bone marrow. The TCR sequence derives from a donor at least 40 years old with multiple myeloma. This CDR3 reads CSVEDRGPDRYGYTS. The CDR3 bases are TGCAGCGTTGAAGACAGGGGTCCCGATAGGTATGGCTACACCTCC.